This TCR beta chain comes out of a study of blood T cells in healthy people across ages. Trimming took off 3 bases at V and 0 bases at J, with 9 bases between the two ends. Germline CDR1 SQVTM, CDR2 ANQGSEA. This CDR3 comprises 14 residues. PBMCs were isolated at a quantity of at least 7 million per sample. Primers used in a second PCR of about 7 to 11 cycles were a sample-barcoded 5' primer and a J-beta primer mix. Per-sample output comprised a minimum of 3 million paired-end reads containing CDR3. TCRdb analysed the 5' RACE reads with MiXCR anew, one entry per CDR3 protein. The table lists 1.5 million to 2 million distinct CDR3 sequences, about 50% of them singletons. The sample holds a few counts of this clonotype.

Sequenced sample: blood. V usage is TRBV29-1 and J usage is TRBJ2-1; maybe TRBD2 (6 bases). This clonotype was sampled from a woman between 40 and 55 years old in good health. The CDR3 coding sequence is TGCAGCGTTGATACCGGGGGCTCCTACAATGAGCAGTTCTTC. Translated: CSVDTGGSYNEQFF.